The entry that follows covers one T cell receptor (beta chain) sequence. The germline V gene encodes CDR1 MNHNY and CDR2 SVGAGI (reference sequence). CDR3 length: 14 amino acids. V lost 5 bases and J 4 bases, leaving 12 bases between the germline ends. This sample was taken from a study of T cell changes during pregnancy in multiple sclerosis. Repertoires were generated with immunoSEQ multiplex PCR, while TCRdb's copy carries only in-frame clones and drops some. Here the sample spans 45,000 or so clones, approximately 90% being singletons. The specimen was peripheral blood, collected in the first trimester of pregnancy. The V and J genes are TRBV6-6 and TRBJ1-3, with D tentatively TRBD1 (5 bases). This sequence originates from a female donor with multiple sclerosis, enrolled in a pregnancy study. The DNA of the CDR3 is TGTGCCAGCAGTCACGACAGTGAAGGAAACACCATATATTTT. The encoded protein is CASSHDSEGNTIYF.